This T cell receptor beta chain was captured in a study of T cell responses to AZD1222 COVID-19 vaccine. Study results and caveats: Baseline seropositivity characterized only six AZD1222 recipients.

The CDR3 extends over 14 amino acids. V was cut by 5 bases and J by 4 bases, with 15 bases left in between. Germline V lookup: CDR1 WSHSY, CDR2 SAAADI. Comments on this clone: Its antigen is unidentified.

TCRdb's table, derived via immunoSEQ multiplex PCR, lists solely in-frame clones and lacks some. Of 90,000 to 110,000 clones listed, 89% are singletons. Doses given second, at about 4 or about 12 weeks, were pooled. The sequences come from peripheral blood, collected 28 days after the second AZD1222 dose. This chain links TRBV10-2 with TRBJ2-7; TRBD1 or TRBD2 may be the D gene (5 bases each). This TCR came from an adult who received the AZD1222 COVID-19 vaccine. DNA of the CDR3: TGCGCCAGCAGTATAGTGAGGGGCGAGTACGAGCAGTACTTC. It translates to CASSIVRGEYEQYF.